A single sample gave rise to the 21 T cell receptor beta chains below, sequenced in a study of blood T cell repertoires in COVID-19. Libraries were prepared by immunoSEQ multiplex PCR; TCRdb keeps only in-frame clonotypes and omits some of them. The repertoire holds hundreds of thousands of clones, with around 89% as singletons. The sample consisted of PBMCs or T cells enriched from blood (not recorded which). The source of these receptors is a woman between 45 and 60 years old who had recovered from COVID-19.

The V call is TRBV19, the J call TRBJ1-5; 7 bases are a match to TRBD1. Per germline, CDR1 LNHDA and CDR2 SQIVND (reference sequence). The junction had 5 bases not matched to a gene; V was cut back by 6 bases and J by 0 bases. The CDR3 spans 15 residues. Written as DNA, the CDR3 is TGTGCCAGTAGAGGAGGGGGCCGTAGCAATCAGCCCCAGCATTTT. It encodes CASRGGGRSNQPQHF.

V gene TRBV27 combines with J gene TRBJ1-3; the match to TRBD1 covers 8 bases. CDR3 length: 14 amino acids. V dropped 5 bases and J dropped 8; count of bases not matched to a gene: 8. Germline CDR1 and CDR2: MNHEY and SMNVEV (reference sequence). CDR3 in amino acids: CASSVVQGADTIYF. The CDR3 coding sequence is TGTGCCAGCAGTGTGGTGCAGGGGGCTGACACCATATATTTT.

The genes are TRBV4-3 and TRBJ1-2; weak D call: TRBD1 (5 bases). Germline values: CDR1 LGHNA, CDR2 YSLEER. The CDR3 has 16 residues. V lost 0 bases and J lost 6, with 17 bases in between. In DNA, the CDR3 is TGCGCCAGCAGCCAAGATCTCAGGGCAGGAGGGGATGGCTACACCTTC. The encoded protein is CASSQDLRAGGDGYTF.

The chain couples TRBV7-9 to TRBJ2-3; no clear D. Germline V gene lookup returns CDR1 SEHNR and CDR2 FQNEAQ (reference sequence). Trimming left V 2 bases short and J 2 bases short, with 8 bases between. The CDR3 totals 14 residues. Here the CDR3 reads CASSLNYPTDTQYF. CDR3 DNA sequence: TGTGCCAGCAGCTTAAACTACCCCACAGATACGCAGTATTTT.

This clone has only one observation. The genes are TRBV19 and TRBJ2-4; TRBD1 is a possible D gene (5 bases). Trimming removed 6 bases from V and 0 bases from J, with 9 bases in between. The germline gives CDR1 LNHDA, CDR2 SQIVND (reference sequence). The CDR3 is 14 residues long. Here the CDR3 DNA reads TGTGCCAGTAGCGACAGCCTAGCCAAAAACATTCAGTACTTC. Translating it yields CASSDSLAKNIQYF. Using reference TRBV19 and TRBJ2-4 for the parts outside the CDR3, the full variable domain is DGGITQSPKYLFRKEGQNVTLSCEQNLNHDAMYWYRQDPGQGLRLIYYSQIVNDFQKGDIAEGYSVSREKKESFPLTVTSAQKNPTAFYLCASSDSLAKNIQYFGAGTRLSVL.

This clone was seen only a few times. The rearrangement uses TRBV4-2 and TRBJ1-3; weak D call: TRBD1 (6 bases). CDR1 is LGHNA and CDR2 is YNFKEQ in the germline V gene. This CDR3 spans 15 amino acids. Trimming took off 4 bases at V and 0 bases at J, with 10 bases between the two ends. The CDR3 DNA is TGTGCCAGCAGCCCTGGACAGACCTCTGGAAACACCATATATTTT. Translation: CASSPGQTSGNTIYF.

This clone was counted between two and nine times. The chain is built from TRBV2 and TRBJ2-1, with D maybe TRBD1 (6 bases). With 7 bases removed from V and 1 base from J, the gap between germline ends came to 17 bases. This CDR3 has 16 residues. The germline V gene encodes CDR1 SNHLY and CDR2 FYNNEI. The chain's CDR3 is CASKRTLGGSYNEQFF. CDR3 in DNA: TGTGCCAGCAAGAGGACACTAGGGGGTTCCTACAATGAGCAGTTCTTC.

J is TRBJ2-7 and V is TRBV30; 7 bases align to TRBD2. Germline V gene lookup returns CDR1 GTSNPN and CDR2 SVGIG (reference sequence). The CDR3 has 13 residues. The J segment lost 5 bases and the V segment lost 5 bases, leaving 9 bases of the junction unmatched. The CDR3 DNA reads as TGTGCCTGGGAGGGCGGACTAGGTAACGAGCAGTACTTC. Its protein is CAWEGGLGNEQYF.

The count of this clone is one. This sequence joins TRBV27 and TRBJ2-7, with 10 bases matching TRBD2. Germline-derived CDR1 and CDR2 are MNHEY and SMNVEV (reference sequence). The CDR3 runs to 16 residues. The V segment lost 7 bases and the J segment 5 bases; nucleotides outside the gene matches: 14. The chain's CDR3 is CASTIRELAGIDEQYF. CDR3 bases: TGTGCCAGCACCATTAGGGAACTAGCGGGAATTGACGAGCAGTACTTC.

The V gene is TRBV28, the J gene TRBJ1-5; D is possibly TRBD1 (6 bases). The CDR3 consists of 16 residues. Looked up from germline, CDR1 is MDHEN and CDR2 is SYDVKM. V shed 3 bases and J shed 2 bases, with 14 bases lying between them. The CDR3 region is CASSFTRRGGNQPQHF. Here the CDR3 DNA reads TGTGCCAGCAGTTTTACTCGCAGGGGTGGCAATCAGCCCCAGCATTTT.

V gene TRBV6-5 combines with J gene TRBJ2-7; no reliable D call. CDR1 and CDR2 (germline): MNHEY, SVGAGI. Trimming cost V 10 bases and J 1 base, with 8 bases left between them. CDR3 length: 11 residues. Here the CDR3 DNA reads TGTGCCACGACTGGGTCCTACGAGCAGTACTTC. Amino acids: CATTGSYEQYF.

The CDR3 loop is CAISDRLAANEQFF. CDR3 bases: TGTGCCATCAGTGATCGACTAGCGGCCAATGAGCAGTTCTTC. The genes are TRBV10-3 and TRBJ2-1; TRBD2 aligns across 9 bases. The CDR3 totals 14 residues. V lost 3 bases and J lost 6; bases outside the gene matches: 3. Looked up from germline, CDR1 is ENHRY and CDR2 is SYGVKD.

In DNA form, the CDR3 reads TGTGCCAGCAGTTACCGGCGACAGGGGAGTCAGCCCCAGCATTTT. It encodes CASSYRRQGSQPQHF. The V call is TRBV6-2 or TRBV6-3, the J call TRBJ1-5; 8 nucleotides align to TRBD1. In germline, CDR1 is MNHEY, CDR2 SVGEGT. This CDR3 is 15 amino acids long. V dropped 2 bases and J dropped 6; count of bases not matched to a gene: 6.

This chain joins TRBV7-2 and TRBJ1-1; perhaps TRBD1 as D (5 bases). The CDR3 runs to 14 residues. Looked up from germline, CDR1 is SGHTA and CDR2 is FQGNSA. V lost 1 base and J lost 4, with 10 bases in between. The CDR3 sequence: CASSLDRFSTEAFF. The CDR3 DNA reads as TGTGCCAGCAGCTTAGACAGGTTTAGCACTGAAGCTTTCTTT.

The chain links TRBV28 to TRBJ1-6; possibly TRBD1 for D (5 bases). V was trimmed by 2 bases and J by 7 bases, leaving 15 bases between them. The CDR3 extends over 16 amino acids. The germline CDR1 and CDR2 sequences are MDHEN and SYDVKM. CDR3 protein: CASSLARGIKNSPLHF. Written as DNA, the CDR3 is TGTGCCAGCAGTTTAGCTAGGGGTATAAAGAATTCACCCCTCCACTTT. The full variable domain, with the rest looked up from reference TRBV28 and TRBJ1-6, is DVKVTQSSRYLVKRTGEKVFLECVQDMDHENMFWYRQDPGLGLRLIYFSYDVKMKEKGDIPEGYSVSREKKERFSLILESASTNQTSMYLCASSLARGIKNSPLHFGNGTRLTVT.

The chain carries TRBV28 and TRBJ2-3; TRBD1 aligns across 7 bases. Germline loops: CDR1 MDHEN, CDR2 SYDVKM. Unmatched junction bases numbered 5, after V lost 4 bases and J lost 4 bases. CDR3 length equals 14 residues. The CDR3 sequence is CASSWDSRADTQYF. In nucleotides, the CDR3 is TGTGCCAGCAGTTGGGACAGTAGGGCAGATACGCAGTATTTT.

The V and J genes are TRBV7-2 and TRBJ1-6, with D perhaps matching TRBD1 (6 bases). Trimming cost V 3 bases and J 7 bases, with 13 bases left between them. Germline loops: CDR1 SGHTA, CDR2 FQGNSA. CDR3 size: 15 residues. This CDR3 is CASSFLAQGNSPLHF. In DNA form, the CDR3 reads TGTGCCAGCAGCTTTTTAGCCCAGGGGAATTCACCCCTCCACTTT.

This clone was picked up one time. The genes are TRBV11-2 and TRBJ1-3; 7 bases match TRBD1. Germline V CDR1 and CDR2: SGHAT, FQNNGV. The junction had 9 bases not matched to a gene; V was cut back by 6 bases and J by 4 bases. This CDR3 spans 15 amino acids. The CDR3 DNA follows: TGTGCCAGCAGGCGACAGGGATCTGGAGGAAACACCATATATTTT. Translation gives CASRRQGSGGNTIYF.

V usage is TRBV28 and J usage is TRBJ2-2; D might be TRBD2 (7 bases). This CDR3 contains 15 residues. Trimming took off 4 bases at V and 4 bases at J, with 13 bases between the two ends. Germline V lookup: CDR1 MDHEN, CDR2 SYDVKM. As DNA, the CDR3 is TGTGCCAGCAGTTCCTCCGGGGGGCCCACCGGGGAGCTGTTTTTT. This sequence encodes CASSSSGGPTGELFF.

The V and J genes are TRBV18 and TRBJ1-1; 10 bases are shared with TRBD1. The CDR3 contains 13 residues. CDR1 and CDR2 (germline): KGHSH, LQKENI. The V and J ends lost 4 bases and 5 bases, in that order; junction bases with no gene match: 1. The CDR3 sequence is CASSRGQGTEAFF. Here the CDR3 DNA reads TGTGCCAGCTCACGGGGACAGGGGACTGAAGCTTTCTTT.

The chain links TRBV28 to TRBJ1-2; D is perhaps TRBD1 (6 bases). Trimming cost V 11 bases and J 7 bases, with 20 bases left between them. CDR1 and CDR2 from the germline V gene are MDHEN and SYDVKM. CDR3 length equals 13 residues. CDR3 nucleotides: TGTGCCGGAACTACAGGGAGTGCTCTTGGCTACACCTTC. It specifies CAGTTGSALGYTF.